The 11 T cell receptor beta chains given below trace back to one sample, sequenced in a study of cytomegalovirus exposure and HLA in healthy donors. The PCR was carried out with 60 Vbeta primers and 13 Jbeta primers. TCRdb's copy holds only in-frame clones and misses some; the assay was immunoSEQ multiplex PCR. The sample lists some 200,000 clones; about four fifths were seen once. Source material: PBMCs. The receptors were gathered from a man in his forties or fifties in good health and CMV-seronegative.

The rearrangement links TRBV7-2 to TRBJ2-2; 14 bases fit TRBD2. V gave up 4 bases and J gave up 6 bases; unmatched junction bases: 4. Germline V gene data show CDR1 as SGHTA and CDR2 as FQGNSA. This CDR3 has 16 amino acids. For the CDR3, the DNA is TGTGCCAGCAGCTCGGGACTAGCGGGGGTCGCCGGGGAGCTGTTTTTT. Amino acid sequence: CASSSGLAGVAGELFF.

This chain uses TRBV9 with TRBJ1-6, with TRBD1 matching over 8 bases. The V segment lost 0 bases and the J segment 0 bases; nucleotides outside the gene matches: 2. Germline CDR1 and CDR2: SGDLS and YYNGEE. The CDR3 contains 17 residues. For the CDR3, the DNA is TGTGCCAGCAGCGTAGGGGACAGGAGCTCCTATAATTCACCCCTCCACTTT. Amino acid sequence: CASSVGDRSSYNSPLHF.

The V gene is TRBV9, the J gene TRBJ2-5; 8 nucleotides match TRBD2. The CDR3 runs to 16 residues. After removal of 3 bases from V and 0 bases from J, the junction contained 7 bases not matched to a gene. Germline V lookup: CDR1 SGDLS, CDR2 YYNGEE. CDR3 region: CASSGGSGGNQETQYF. DNA for the CDR3: TGTGCCAGCAGCGGGGGGAGCGGGGGTAACCAAGAGACCCAGTACTTC.

The chain carries TRBV7-8 and TRBJ2-5; TRBD1 matches 7 bases. Germline CDR1 SGHVS, CDR2 FQNEAQ. CDR3 length: 15 amino acids. V trimming: 2 bases; J trimming: 5 bases; junction bases outside the gene matches: 8. CDR3 in DNA: TGTGCCAGCAGCTTACCCACGACAGGGATTGAGACCCAGTACTTC. Translation: CASSLPTTGIETQYF.

V gene TRBV4-3 combines with J gene TRBJ1-2; D unclear. This CDR3 region has 14 residues. Germline CDR1 is LGHNA and CDR2 is YSLEER. Trimming stripped 0 bases from V and 7 bases from J, with 12 bases between. The CDR3 is CASSQDQVGLGYTF. DNA of the CDR3: TGCGCCAGCAGCCAAGATCAGGTGGGCCTTGGCTACACCTTC.

The DNA for the CDR3 is TGTGCCAGCTCACCGGGACAGGGACTAATGAACACTGAAGCTTTCTTT. This sequence encodes CASSPGQGLMNTEAFF. The rearrangement links TRBV18 to TRBJ1-1; 9 nucleotides align to TRBD1. V was clipped by 3 bases and J by 0 bases; unmatched bases: 5. The germline V gene has CDR1 KGHSH and CDR2 LQKENI. The CDR3 length is 16 residues.

This clone turned up a few times. The chain is built from TRBV2 and TRBJ1-1; 7 bases line up with TRBD1. V lost 6 bases and J lost 1; bases outside the gene matches: 8. Germline V gives CDR1 SNHLY, CDR2 FYNNEI. This CDR3 comprises 15 residues. The CDR3, as DNA: TGTGCCAGCAGACTCAGACAGGGAGCGAACACTGAAGCTTTCTTT. Translated, it gives CASRLRQGANTEAFF.

The chain recombines TRBV10-1 with TRBJ2-6; TRBD1 might be the D (5 bases). Germline V gene data show CDR1 as WNHNN and CDR2 as SYGVQD (reference sequence). The germline V and J ends were trimmed by 4 bases and 6 bases, with 13 bases remaining between them. The CDR3 consists of 15 residues. CDR3 DNA: TGCGCCAGCAGTGCTAGGGGTACATCGGCCAACGTCCTGACTTTC. Protein sequence: CASSARGTSANVLTF.

The chain uses TRBV18 and TRBJ1-1; D remains ambiguous. The CDR3 consists of 15 residues. V lost 0 bases to trimming and J lost 4 bases, with 12 bases between them. Germline-derived CDR1 and CDR2 are KGHSH and LQKENI. CDR3 region: CASSPPTPGRTEAFF. For the CDR3, the DNA is TGTGCCAGCTCACCACCTACCCCAGGTCGCACTGAAGCTTTCTTT.

J is TRBJ2-3 and V is TRBV11-3, with TRBD2 matching over 7 bases. Germline V gene lookup returns CDR1 SGHNT and CDR2 YENEEA. This CDR3 spans 14 amino acids. Unmatched junction bases numbered 5, after V lost 6 bases and J lost 2 bases. This CDR3 is CASSGEGTTDTQYF. The CDR3 DNA reads as TGTGCCAGCAGTGGGGAGGGAACCACAGATACGCAGTATTTT.

The chain recombines TRBV20-1 with TRBJ2-7, with 7 bases aligning to TRBD1. The CDR3 is made up of 11 amino acids. Per germline, CDR1 DFQATT and CDR2 SNEGSKA (reference sequence). The junction had 2 bases not matched to a gene; V was cut back by 4 bases and J by 5 bases. The CDR3 reads CSATTGNEQYF. The CDR3 DNA reads TGCAGTGCTACGACAGGGAACGAGCAGTACTTC.